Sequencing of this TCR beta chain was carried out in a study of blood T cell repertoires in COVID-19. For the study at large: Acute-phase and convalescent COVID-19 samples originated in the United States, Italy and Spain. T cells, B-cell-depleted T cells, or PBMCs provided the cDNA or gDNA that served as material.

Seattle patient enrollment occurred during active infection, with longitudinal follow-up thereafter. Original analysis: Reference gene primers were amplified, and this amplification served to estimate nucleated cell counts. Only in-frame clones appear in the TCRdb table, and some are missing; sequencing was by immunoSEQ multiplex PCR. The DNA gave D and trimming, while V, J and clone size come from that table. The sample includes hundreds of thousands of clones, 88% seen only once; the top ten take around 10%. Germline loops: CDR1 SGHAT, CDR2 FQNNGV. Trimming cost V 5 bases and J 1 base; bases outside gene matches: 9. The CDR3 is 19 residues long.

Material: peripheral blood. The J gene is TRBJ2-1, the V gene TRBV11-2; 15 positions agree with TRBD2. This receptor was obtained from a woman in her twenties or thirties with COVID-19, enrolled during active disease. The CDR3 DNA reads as TGTGCCAGCAGCGGTTACGCCGGGACTAGCGGGAGGTCCTACAATGAGCAGTTCTTC. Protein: CASSGYAGTSGRSYNEQFF.